The T cell receptor (beta chain) under discussion was sequenced for a study of blood T cell repertoires in COVID-19. The overall study: Samples came from the United States, Italy and Spain, spanning acute and convalescent COVID-19.

Assay: immunoSEQ multiplex PCR; the TCRdb copy retains only in-frame clones and omits some. The data contain 50,000 to 65,000 clones, approximately 72% of them singletons. A single count supports this clone. Per germline, CDR1 KGHDR and CDR2 SFDVKD. This CDR3 has 15 residues. V was trimmed by 3 bases and J by 1 base, leaving 10 bases between them. Followed over time, Seattle patients had been enrolled while infection was active. The rearrangement uses TRBV24-1 and TRBJ2-3, with a possible D match to TRBD2 (6 bases). The material sequenced was peripheral blood. The sequence derives from a woman between 65 and 79 years old with COVID-19, enrolled during active disease. The CDR3 is CATSDTPSGTDTQYF. The CDR3 DNA reads as TGTGCCACCAGTGATACCCCTAGCGGCACAGATACGCAGTATTTT.